This is a list of T cell receptor beta chains from one sample in a study of breast tumors, draining lymph nodes, adjacent tissues. TCRdb reprocessed the multiplex PCR reads via MiXCR and lists one record per CDR3 protein. Of approximately 210,000 distinct CDR3 sequences listed, roughly a third are singletons. The sequenced material came from axillary lymph node tissue. These receptors were obtained from a female donor with breast cancer. Some clones in this sample may be carry-over from other donors' samples. CDR3s include the opening cysteine and the closing phenylalanine or tryptophan. A D gene is named only where the DNA matches it firmly.

D gene: .
V gene: TRBV20-1
CDR3 protein: CSARQGLFSGNTIYF

D gene: .
V gene: TRBV6-6
CDR3 protein: CASSPPPLVEQYF

D gene: .
V gene: TRBV27
CDR3 protein: CASRDGIYEQYF

D gene: .
V gene: TRBV24-1
CDR3 protein: CATSDTWGEGNNEQFF

D gene: TRBD1
V gene: TRBV24-1
CDR3 protein: CATMDRGTGDTQYF

D gene: .
V gene: TRBV29-1
CDR3 protein: CSVEGLNYGYTF

D gene: TRBD1
V gene: TRBV20-1
CDR3 protein: CSARDLDRAGDSPLHF

D gene: .
V gene: TRBV20-1
CDR3 protein: CSARVGGGPFYEQYF

D gene: .
V gene: TRBV11-3
CDR3 protein: CASSLESLEETQYF

D gene: .
V gene: TRBV20-1
CDR3 protein: CSARGGGAGANVLTF